This T cell receptor (beta chain) was obtained from a study of cytomegalovirus exposure and HLA in healthy donors. About the study: Earlier sequencing of some 190 million T cells yielded roughly 120 million unique TCR beta sequences. Study results and limitations: Later, TCR association rates were found to vary by HLA locus, highest for DRB1 and lowest for HLA-C. The likely origin of a cluster of highly shared sequence variants was a sequencing artifact.

Researchers ran the PCR with 60 Vbeta and 13 Jbeta primers. Sequencing was performed with immunoSEQ multiplex PCR; in TCRdb, only in-frame clones are kept and a portion is missing. The sample consists of some 120,000 clones, 9% to 10% of them appearing once. Germline-derived CDR1 and CDR2 are SGHRS and YFSETQ. The CDR3 contains 16 residues. Trimming took 3 bases from V and 0 from J, leaving 13 bases between them. This clone was found a few times. The antigen is unknown. Material: PBMCs. The chain combines TRBV5-1 with TRBJ1-3; tentatively, D is TRBD1 (6 bases). This clonotype was sampled from a man between 25 and 39 years old in good health and CMV-seronegative. The CDR3 loop reads CASSSGHSSSGNTIYF. The DNA for the CDR3 is TGCGCCAGCAGCTCGGGACATTCCTCCTCTGGAAACACCATATATTTT.